This T cell receptor beta chain originates from a study of tumor and adjacent non-tumor tissue in lung cancer. The template was RNA from unsorted bulk tissue. The study's findings and limits: Tumor TCR diversity, when higher, was linked to shorter survival. Significantly higher TCR diversity was found in tumor than normal lung.

TCRbeta libraries were built with three rounds of nested PCR, modified from ARM-PCR. One entry per CDR3 protein, called by TCRdb with MiXCR from the multiplex PCR reads. This table has roughly 120,000 distinct CDR3 sequences, 75% appearing once. Germline CDR1 and CDR2: SGHAT and FQNNGV. V was pared by 11 bases and J by 0 bases, with 16 bases of the junction left unmatched. The CDR3 is 17 amino acids. Comment on this clonotype: The antigen is not known.

Sequenced input: lung tumor tissue. The sequence was obtained from a woman aged 60-75 years with non-small cell lung cancer. V gene TRBV11-2 combines with J gene TRBJ2-1; TRBD2 agrees at 7 bases. CDR3 DNA sequence: TGTGCCGGCACCTTAATGTACGGGGGGAGCTCCTACAATGAGCAGTTCTTC. This encodes CAGTLMYGGSSYNEQFF.